A single sample gave rise to the 5 T cell receptor beta chains below, sequenced in a study of shared T cell receptors in the human thymus. Data came from immunoSEQ multiplex PCR; TCRdb stores just in-frame clones and leaves some out. The table lists approximately 760,000 clones, approximately 85% of them singletons. Another study also made use of these data, one on human thymus T cells.

What was sequenced was thymocytes. The receptors here all came from a girl under three years old with a congenital heart defect.

The rearrangement links TRBV6-1 to TRBJ1-5; D is perhaps TRBD1 (6 bases). CDR1 and CDR2 from the germline V gene are MNHNS and SASEGT. The CDR3 contains 17 residues. With 2 bases removed from V and 6 bases from J, the gap between germline ends came to 20 bases. CDR3 sequence (DNA): TGTGCCAGCAGTGAAAGGGGCAGGGGTCAAGGTTGTCAGCCCCAGCATTTT. Its protein is CASSERGRGQGCQPQHF.

The chain has TRBV6-1 and TRBJ1-6; no reliable D call. The CDR3 is 14 amino acids. The V end was cut by 5 bases, the J end by 7 bases, with 12 bases between. Germline loops: CDR1 MNHNS, CDR2 SASEGT. In DNA, the CDR3 is TGTGCCAGCAGTTCCTATCGTCAAAATTCACCCCTCCACTTT. This translates into CASSSYRQNSPLHF.

This clone was found a few times. The chain combines TRBV28 with TRBJ2-2; 9 nucleotides line up with TRBD1. Per germline, CDR1 MDHEN and CDR2 SYDVKM. Losses at the gene ends were 4 bases for V and 3 bases for J; bases not matched to a gene: 3. The CDR3 is made up of 15 amino acids. CDR3 loop: CASSWDRVDTGELFF. In DNA, the CDR3 is TGTGCCAGCAGTTGGGACAGGGTTGACACCGGGGAGCTGTTTTTT.

The chain combines TRBV4-1 with TRBJ2-3, with 9 bases that match TRBD1. This CDR3 region has 19 residues. Per the germline V gene, CDR1 is MGHRA and CDR2 is YSYEKL. With V trimmed by 3 bases and J by 5 bases, 18 bases remained unmatched. The CDR3 coding sequence is TGCGCCAGCAGCCATCGATTCCTAACAGGGGGCCTCTTAGGAGATACGCAGTATTTT. Protein sequence: CASSHRFLTGGLLGDTQYF.

This chain links TRBV7-3 with TRBJ1-3; D is perhaps TRBD1 (5 bases). There are 16 residues in the CDR3. Germline V gene sequence: CDR1 SGHTA, CDR2 FQGTGA. V dropped 3 bases and J dropped 4 bases, with 16 bases sitting between them. The CDR3 coding sequence is TGTGCCAGCAGCTTGGGACCCATCGGGAGCGGAAACACCATATATTTT. Protein: CASSLGPIGSGNTIYF.